The sequence of this TCR beta chain was determined in a study of regulatory T cells in long-lasting Graves disease. Documented time point: persistent/refractory GD, antithyroid drugs over 5 years with positive TRAb. The TCR library was prepared using RNA isolated from PBMCs. Library construction for TCR beta used iRepertoire HTBI primers and Arm-PCR of CDR3 regions. Study processing details: Identification yielded 60 or so TRBV and 15 or so TRBJ segments across samples. Via MiXCR, TCRdb re-called the multiplex PCR reads, giving one row per CDR3 protein. What appears here as the V and J calls and clone size reflects TCRdb's work, not the paper's. Altogether roughly 500,000 distinct CDR3 sequences are present, 20% to 25% being singletons, with the ten largest covering roughly 6.9%. General study findings and limits: Thyroid tissue went unexamined; only peripheral blood was analyzed.

This clonotype showed up just a few times. The antigen is undetermined. Germline V lookup: CDR1 MNHEY, CDR2 SVGAGI. V was pared by 1 base and J by 4 bases, with 5 bases of the junction left unmatched. This CDR3 has 15 amino acids. The input for sequencing was peripheral blood mononuclear cells (PBMCs), taken when the disease was refractory, from a patient treated with antithyroid drugs. This sequence joins TRBV6-5 and TRBJ1-2; 8 positions match TRBD1. This TCR was sampled from a female donor with Graves disease. CDR3 residues: CASSYFGQGSYGYTF. CDR3 DNA: TGTGCCAGCAGTTACTTTGGACAGGGAAGCTATGGCTACACCTTC.